The rows below give T cell receptor beta chains drawn from one sample of a study of blood T cell repertoires in COVID-19. TCRdb's copy holds only in-frame clones and misses some; the assay was immunoSEQ multiplex PCR. This sample has more than 110,000 clones, with 79% found just once. The sample taken for sequencing was peripheral blood. The receptors come from a man in his 60s with acute or convalescent COVID-19. Both conserved end residues are part of each CDR3. A D gene is named only where the DNA matches it firmly. Clone size appears in some rows only: once, few, many, or a class for an expanded clone.

v_gene: TRBV2; j_gene: TRBJ1-1; abundance: few; d_gene: -; CDR3aa: CASSSGGVATEAFF; CDR3nt: TGTGCCAGCAGTAGCGGGGGTGTGGCCACTGAAGCTTTCTTT
v_gene: TRBV27; j_gene: TRBJ2-3; abundance: -; d_gene: -; CDR3aa: CASTWGRSFTDTQYF; CDR3nt: TGTGCCAGCACCTGGGGCAGAAGTTTCACAGATACGCAGTATTTT
v_gene: TRBV7-8; j_gene: TRBJ2-7; abundance: -; d_gene: -; CDR3aa: CASSLGQTYGQYF; CDR3nt: TGTGCCAGCAGCCTTGGACAGACCTACGGGCAGTACTTC
v_gene: TRBV10-3; j_gene: TRBJ2-7; abundance: -; d_gene: -; CDR3aa: CAISDARTMSYEQYF; CDR3nt: TGTGCCATCAGTGACGCCAGAACCATGTCCTACGAGCAGTACTTC
v_gene: TRBV5-1; j_gene: TRBJ2-1; abundance: -; d_gene: TRBD1; CDR3aa: CASSPGQAYNEQFF; CDR3nt: TGCGCCAGCAGCCCGGGACAGGCATACAATGAGCAGTTCTTC
v_gene: TRBV5-1; j_gene: TRBJ1-4; abundance: -; d_gene: TRBD1; CDR3aa: CASSPRQGGTNEKLFF; CDR3nt: TGCGCCAGCAGCCCCCGACAGGGGGGCACTAATGAAAAACTGTTTTTT
v_gene: TRBV2; j_gene: TRBJ1-5; abundance: -; d_gene: TRBD1; CDR3aa: CASGLGRGSSPQHF; CDR3nt: TGTGCCAGCGGTCTGGGCAGGGGGAGTTCGCCCCAGCATTTT
v_gene: TRBV5-1; j_gene: TRBJ1-1; abundance: -; d_gene: -; CDR3aa: CASSSQGLERAFF; CDR3nt: TGCGCCAGCAGCTCACAGGGCCTCGAGCGAGCTTTCTTT
v_gene: TRBV7-3; j_gene: TRBJ1-1; abundance: -; d_gene: -; CDR3aa: CASSEAGGHMNTEAFF; CDR3nt: TGTGCCAGCAGCGAGGCCGGGGGGCACATGAACACTGAAGCTTTCTTT
v_gene: TRBV2; j_gene: TRBJ1-5; abundance: -; d_gene: -; CDR3aa: CASRTYQGPNQPQHF; CDR3nt: TGTGCCAGCAGGACCTATCAGGGTCCAAATCAGCCCCAGCATTTT
v_gene: TRBV7-9; j_gene: TRBJ2-3; abundance: -; d_gene: -; CDR3aa: CASSRRMGDTQYF; CDR3nt: TGTGCCAGCAGCCGGCGGATGGGAGATACGCAGTATTTT
v_gene: TRBV7-3; j_gene: TRBJ2-3; abundance: -; d_gene: TRBD2; CDR3aa: CASSLSGSDNTQYF; CDR3nt: TGTGCCAGCAGCTTAAGCGGGAGTGACAATACGCAGTATTTT
v_gene: TRBV18; j_gene: TRBJ1-1; abundance: -; d_gene: TRBD1; CDR3aa: CASSPRGQGITEAFF; CDR3nt: TGTGCCAGCTCACCAAGGGGACAGGGAATCACTGAAGCTTTCTTT
v_gene: TRBV9; j_gene: TRBJ2-3; abundance: -; d_gene: TRBD1; CDR3aa: CASSVGQGIADTQYF; CDR3nt: TGTGCCAGCAGCGTGGGACAGGGGATTGCAGATACGCAGTATTTT
v_gene: TRBV5-1; j_gene: TRBJ2-5; abundance: -; d_gene: TRBD2; CDR3aa: CASSLFPGGSETQYF; CDR3nt: TGCGCCAGCAGCTTGTTTCCGGGAGGGTCAGAGACCCAGTACTTC
v_gene: TRBV11-1; j_gene: TRBJ1-2; abundance: -; d_gene: -; CDR3aa: CASSLAPDSPTGTF; CDR3nt: TGTGCCAGCAGCTTAGCTCCGGACAGCCCGACGGGCACCTTC
v_gene: TRBV3-1/TRBV3-2; j_gene: TRBJ1-1; abundance: -; d_gene: -; CDR3aa: CASSQLPGGGTEAFF; CDR3nt: TGTGCCAGCAGCCAGCTTCCCGGGGGGGGTACTGAAGCTTTCTTT
v_gene: TRBV19; j_gene: TRBJ1-6; abundance: -; d_gene: TRBD1; CDR3aa: CASSLGQVVKNSPLHF; CDR3nt: TGTGCCAGTAGTTTGGGACAGGTCGTAAAGAATTCACCCCTCCACTTT
v_gene: TRBV9; j_gene: TRBJ2-4; abundance: -; d_gene: TRBD1; CDR3aa: CASSEGTVGNIQYF; CDR3nt: TGTGCCAGCAGCGAGGGGACAGTGGGAAACATTCAGTACTTC
v_gene: TRBV6-5; j_gene: TRBJ1-5; abundance: -; d_gene: -; CDR3aa: CASNIDSYGQPQHF; CDR3nt: TGTGCCAGCAATATCGACAGCTACGGTCAGCCCCAGCATTTT
v_gene: TRBV30; j_gene: TRBJ1-5; abundance: -; d_gene: -; CDR3aa: CAWSLRGNLNQPQHF; CDR3nt: TGTGCCTGGAGTTTACGGGGGAATTTAAATCAGCCCCAGCATTTT
v_gene: TRBV24-1; j_gene: TRBJ2-5; abundance: few; d_gene: TRBD2; CDR3aa: CATSEEGLAGQETQYF; CDR3nt: TGTGCCACCAGTGAGGAGGGACTAGCGGGGCAAGAGACCCAGTACTTC
v_gene: TRBV11-3; j_gene: TRBJ1-5; abundance: -; d_gene: -; CDR3aa: CASSLRQLLIRPQHF; CDR3nt: TGTGCCAGCAGCCTAAGACAGCTCTTAATTCGTCCCCAGCATTTT
v_gene: TRBV18; j_gene: TRBJ2-5; abundance: -; d_gene: -; CDR3aa: CASSPLGVEETQYF; CDR3nt: TGTGCCAGCTCACCCCTAGGGGTAGAAGAGACCCAGTACTTC
v_gene: TRBV6-2/TRBV6-3; j_gene: TRBJ2-3; abundance: few; d_gene: -; CDR3aa: CASSSGGSTDTQYF; CDR3nt: TGTGCCAGCAGTTCTGGGGGGAGCACAGATACGCAGTATTTT
v_gene: TRBV7-9; j_gene: TRBJ1-2; abundance: -; d_gene: TRBD1; CDR3aa: CASSPGTVYGYTF; CDR3nt: TGTGCCAGCAGCCCTGGGACAGTCTATGGCTACACCTTC